These 17 T cell receptor beta chains share one sample of origin, sequenced in a study of blood T cell repertoires in COVID-19. Produced via immunoSEQ multiplex PCR; TCRdb's table is partial and in-frame only. The profile covers under 350,000 clones, with roughly 85% appearing a single time and 6% to 9% taken by the ten largest. Source material: peripheral blood. All receptors come from a human donor in a cohort sampled during active COVID-19.

The chain carries TRBV11-2 and TRBJ2-3; 9 bases are a match to TRBD2. Germline V gene data show CDR1 as SGHAT and CDR2 as FQNNGV. The CDR3 sequence is 13 residues long. With 3 bases clipped from V and 11 bases from J, the junction kept 6 bases outside the gene matches. CDR3 nucleotide sequence: TGTGCCAGCAGCTTGGGACGCGGGGGGGGGCAGTATTTT. Residues: CASSLGRGGGQYF.

The chain carries TRBV29-1 and TRBJ2-7; TRBD1 is a possible D gene (6 bases). This CDR3 spans 14 amino acids. V lost 4 bases, J lost 1 base, and 14 bases lay in between. Germline V CDR1 and CDR2: SQVTM, ANQGSEA. In DNA, the CDR3 is TGCAGCGTTGGCGACAGGTCTTTGTCCTACGAGCAGTACTTC. Amino acids: CSVGDRSLSYEQYF.

Note on this clone: Other DNA variants within this sample encode the same CDR3. The chain combines TRBV5-4 with TRBJ1-1; the D is unclear. The V end was cut by 2 bases, the J end by 1 base, with 3 bases between. The CDR3 length is 12 residues. CDR1 and CDR2 from the germline V gene are SGHNT and YYREEE (reference sequence). The chain's CDR3 is CASSFRNTEAFF. The CDR3 nucleotides read TGTGCCAGCAGCTTCAGGAACACTGAAGCTTTCTTT.

This chain uses TRBV5-1 with TRBJ1-2; tentatively, D is TRBD1 (5 bases). CDR3 length equals 14 residues. Germline V CDR1 and CDR2: SGHRS, YFSETQ. Trimming took off 4 bases at V and 6 bases at J, with 16 bases between the two ends. The CDR3 loop is CASSQARGVDGYTF. The CDR3 nucleotides are TGCGCCAGCAGCCAGGCGCGGGGCGTCGATGGCTACACCTTC.

The rearrangement links TRBV4-2 to TRBJ2-6; 9 bases map to TRBD1. V shed 8 bases and J 0 bases; nucleotides not matched to a gene: 8. In germline, CDR1 is LGHNA, CDR2 YNFKEQ. This CDR3 has 17 amino acids. The CDR3 is CASARTGATSGANVLTF. CDR3 in DNA: TGTGCCAGCGCCCGGACAGGGGCGACCTCTGGGGCCAACGTCCTGACTTTC.

The chain recombines TRBV29-1 with TRBJ2-6; no clear D. The length of the CDR3 is 13 residues. Germline-derived CDR1 and CDR2 are SQVTM and ANQGSEA. Trimming shortened V by 7 bases and J by 2 bases, and 9 bases separated the two germline ends. The CDR3 region is CSAPVTGANVLTF. The DNA for the CDR3 is TGCAGCGCTCCGGTCACTGGGGCCAACGTCCTGACTTTC.

The chain recombines TRBV27 with TRBJ2-7, with 7 bases identical to TRBD1. This CDR3 has 13 residues. Looked up from germline, CDR1 is MNHEY and CDR2 is SMNVEV (reference sequence). V lost 5 bases to trimming and J lost 3 bases; unmatched junction nucleotides: 4. CDR3 sequence (DNA): TGTGCCAGCAGTACCGGGACAGTCTACGAGCAGTACTTC. It yields the protein CASSTGTVYEQYF.

J is TRBJ2-2 and V is TRBV10-3; 9 nucleotides agree with TRBD1. The CDR3 sequence is 15 residues long. CDR1 ENHRY and CDR2 SYGVKD come from the germline V gene. The V and J ends lost 9 bases and 8 bases, in that order; junction bases with no gene match: 13. CDR3 amino acids: CAIQPGQGVRGELFF. The CDR3 region has the DNA TGTGCCATTCAACCGGGACAGGGTGTCAGAGGGGAGCTGTTTTTT.

The V and J genes are TRBV2 and TRBJ2-2; 7 bases agree with TRBD2. Unmatched junction bases numbered 4, after V lost 8 bases and J lost 4 bases. Germline CDR1 SNHLY, CDR2 FYNNEI. This CDR3 spans 13 amino acids. CDR3 protein: CASSGGATGELFF. CDR3 in DNA: TGTGCCAGCTCGGGAGGTGCCACCGGGGAGCTGTTTTTT. The complete variable domain, with remaining parts taken from reference TRBV2 and TRBJ2-2, reads EPEVTQTPSHQVTQMGQEVILRCVPISNHLYFYWYRQILGQKVEFLVSFYNNEISEKSEIFDDQFSVERPDGSNFTLKIRSTKLEDSAMYFCASSGGATGELFFGEGSRLTVL.

The rearrangement joins TRBV11-3 to TRBJ2-2, with a tentative D call TRBD1 (7 bases). V was cut by 2 bases and J by 6 bases, with 10 bases left in between. This CDR3 has 14 amino acids. CDR1 SGHNT and CDR2 YENEEA come from the germline V gene. CDR3: CASSLTRGAGELFF. CDR3 nucleotides: TGTGCCAGCAGCTTAACCAGGGGGGCCGGGGAGCTGTTTTTT.

V and J are TRBV2 and TRBJ2-3; unclear D gene. The germline CDR1 and CDR2 sequences are SNHLY and FYNNEI. V was clipped by 6 bases and J by 7 bases, with 5 bases between them. The CDR3 loop spans 10 amino acids. CDR3 in DNA: TGTGCCAGCAGCAGAAATACGCAGTATTTT. Its translation is CASSRNTQYF.

J is TRBJ1-3 and V is TRBV5-1; D is unresolved. The ends were cut back, 0 bases at V and 3 bases at J, with 10 bases in the middle. The CDR3 covers 15 residues. Germline-derived CDR1 and CDR2 are SGHRS and YFSETQ. The CDR3: CASSLELFGGNTIYF. Here the CDR3 DNA reads TGCGCCAGCAGCTTGGAGCTCTTTGGTGGAAACACCATATATTTT.

The chain carries TRBV24-1 and TRBJ2-2; D not resolved. Germline V gene data show CDR1 as KGHDR and CDR2 as SFDVKD. This CDR3 is 13 amino acids long. With 3 bases removed from V and 7 bases from J, the gap between germline ends came to 8 bases. The CDR3 coding sequence is TGTGCCACCAGTGATCTCACAGTCGGGGAGCTGTTTTTT. Encoded protein: CATSDLTVGELFF.

In its sample, this clone was seen once. The chain links TRBV5-1 to TRBJ1-4, with TRBD1 identical over 9 bases. The CDR3 is 17 residues long. Germline-derived CDR1 and CDR2 are SGHRS and YFSETQ. The V and J ends lost 1 base and 4 bases, in that order; junction bases with no gene match: 8. The CDR3 region is CASSLPLTGGGNEKLFF. CDR3 bases: TGCGCCAGCAGCTTGCCCTTGACAGGGGGTGGTAATGAAAAACTGTTTTTT.

The genes are TRBV5-5 and TRBJ1-1; D is unclear. Germline lookup yields CDR1 SGHKS and CDR2 YYEKEE (reference sequence). The CDR3 contains 12 residues. Trimming removed 0 bases at V and 7 bases at J, with 7 bases between. This CDR3 reads CASSLGHNEAFF. CDR3 nucleotides: TGTGCCAGCAGCTTGGGGCACAATGAAGCTTTCTTT. The full variable domain, in which reference TRBV5-5 and TRBJ1-1 provide the parts outside the CDR3, is DAGVTQSPTHLIKTRGQQVTLRCSPISGHKSVSWYQQVLGQGPQFIFQYYEKEERGRGNFPDRFSARQFPNYSSELNVNALLLGDSALYLCASSLGHNEAFFGQGTRLTVV.

The gene calls are TRBV7-3 and TRBJ2-7; tentative D call: TRBD2 (6 bases). Trimming shortened V by 1 base and J by 3 bases, and 10 bases separated the two germline ends. Per germline, CDR1 SGHTA and CDR2 FQGTGA. The CDR3 length is 14 residues. The CDR3 loop is CASSLKAGSYEQYF. DNA of the CDR3: TGTGCCAGCAGCTTAAAGGCGGGGAGCTACGAGCAGTACTTC.

This clone appeared once. The gene calls are TRBV14 and TRBJ2-7; 10 positions agree with TRBD1. J lost 0 bases, V lost 2 bases, and 7 bases had no gene match. Per the germline V gene, CDR1 is SGHDN and CDR2 is FVKESK. The CDR3 sequence is 17 residues long. The CDR3 DNA sequence: TGTGCCAGCAGCCAAAGGGTGGGACAGGGGAGCTCCTACGAGCAGTACTTC. It yields the protein CASSQRVGQGSSYEQYF.